The 5 T cell receptor beta chains given below trace back to one sample, sequenced in a study of cytomegalovirus exposure and HLA in healthy donors. The PCR was carried out with 60 Vbeta primers and 13 Jbeta primers. Assay used: immunoSEQ multiplex PCR; TCRdb lists only in-frame clones, some missing. The data hold 110,000 to 150,000 clones, with 73% observed a single time. The source material was PBMCs. These TCRs come from a woman in her 40s in good health and CMV-seronegative.

The chain links TRBV5-4 to TRBJ2-5, with TRBD2 matching 9 bases. The CDR3 covers 19 residues. The germline CDR1 and CDR2 sequences are SGHNT and YYREEE (reference sequence). V gave up 4 bases and J gave up 0 bases; unmatched junction bases: 16. This chain's CDR3 is CASSRQRGALTENQETQYF. The DNA for the CDR3 is TGTGCCAGCAGCCGACAGCGGGGGGCCCTAACTGAGAACCAAGAGACCCAGTACTTC.

V and J are TRBV4-1 and TRBJ1-2; D is possibly TRBD1 (5 bases). V was pared by 2 bases and J by 6 bases, with 16 bases between. This CDR3 has 15 amino acids. Germline assignment: CDR1 MGHRA and CDR2 YSYEKL. CDR3 loop: CASSQSTGGTDGYTF. CDR3 DNA sequence: TGCGCCAGCAGCCAAAGTACGGGGGGGACGGATGGCTACACCTTC.

V usage is TRBV28 and J usage is TRBJ2-2, with 7 bases lining up with TRBD2. Germline assignment: CDR1 MDHEN and CDR2 SYDVKM. V trimming: 2 bases; J trimming: 0 bases; junction bases outside the gene matches: 0. The CDR3 length is 15 residues. CDR3 region: CASSLSGANTGELFF. The DNA of the CDR3 is TGTGCCAGCAGTTTAAGCGGGGCGAACACCGGGGAGCTGTTTTTT.

In its sample, this clone was seen a few times. This rearrangement joins TRBV4-3 to TRBJ1-6; 7 bases map to TRBD1. The V gene end was trimmed by 1 base and the J gene end by 10 bases; junction bases not matched to a gene: 10. CDR3 length: 16 amino acids. Per germline, CDR1 LGHNA and CDR2 YSLEER. CDR3 in amino acids: CASSQVTGSIQSPLHF. The CDR3 nucleotides are TGCGCCAGCAGCCAAGTGACAGGGAGCATTCAATCACCCCTCCACTTT.

Comment on this clone: One end of the junction is discordant with germline, which a read error may explain. The V and J genes are TRBV7-7 and TRBJ2-3, with 7 bases identical to TRBD2. Germline lookup yields CDR1 SSHAT and CDR2 FNYEAQ (reference sequence). There are 15 residues in the CDR3. The CDR3 protein is CASSLGAGGTDTQYF. Written as DNA, the CDR3 is TGTGCTAGCAGCTTAGGTGCGGGGGGCACAGATACGCAGTATTTT.